This TCR beta chain emerged from a study of blood T cell repertoires in COVID-19. Study-level background: Samples taken during acute and convalescent COVID-19 were collected in the United States, Italy and Spain. T cells, B-cell-depleted T cells, or PBMCs provided the cDNA or gDNA that served as material.

Original handling: Reference gene primer amplification gave estimated nucleated cell counts. The data were produced by immunoSEQ multiplex PCR, yet TCRdb's version contains in-frame clones alone and is incomplete. Clone size and V and J calls were adopted from that table, with D and trimming inferred from the DNA. The table has around 250,000 clones, around 85% seen once; the top ten hold 5.1%. Germline V gene sequence: CDR1 LGHDT, CDR2 YNNKEL (reference sequence). The CDR3 runs 16 residues. V lost 4 bases to trimming and J lost 7 bases; unmatched junction nucleotides: 9. The source is a man aged 50 to 60 with active or convalescent COVID-19. The source material was peripheral blood. V usage is TRBV3-1 (or the pseudogene TRBV3-2) and J usage is TRBJ2-1, with 11 nucleotides matching TRBD2. The CDR3 sequence is CASSRTSGRGGNEQFF. The CDR3 DNA is TGTGCCAGCAGCCGTACTAGCGGGAGAGGGGGGAATGAGCAGTTCTTC.